This TCR beta chain is from a study of vaccination effects on CD4 cells after COVID-19. In the ViraFEST assay, antigen-specific CD4+ clonotypes were identified by expansion after peptide-pool stimulation. Researchers isolated CD4+ T cells once about eleven days of culture had elapsed. Nucleocapsid antibodies were negative in the vaccine recipients, who had never had SARS-CoV-2 infection. In culture with roughly 10 IU/ml IL-2 and roughly 10 ug/ml peptides, PBMC were grown at a few million per well. On day 3 and again on day 7, half the medium was replaced with IL-2 medium. Study conclusions and caveats: Pronounced clonal contraction occurred in clones induced by infection and by vaccine late after vaccination. From healthy vaccinees, only 1 of 255 vaccine-induced clones also reacted to common cold coronaviruses.

About this clone itself: What it recognizes is unknown.

Produced via immunoSEQ multiplex PCR; TCRdb's table is partial and in-frame only. The table shows 20,000 to 25,000 clones, with approximately 70% occurring only once. The sequence came from a human donor who received a COVID-19 vaccine. The sequencing used CD4+ T cells from PBMCs cultured with HCoV-NL63 spike peptides, collected before COVID-19 vaccination.

Here the CDR3 DNA reads TGTGCCAGCAGTGCCTTCGTGGAGCAGTTCTTC. This translates into CASSAFVEQFF. The chain links TRBV2 to TRBJ2-1; D is ambiguous. Trimming removed 4 bases from V and 10 bases from J, with 8 bases in between. Per germline, CDR1 SNHLY and CDR2 FYNNEI. The CDR3 length is 11 residues.